The rows below give T cell receptor beta chains drawn from one sample of a study of shared clonotypes between healthy human individuals. Data came from immunoSEQ multiplex PCR; TCRdb stores just in-frame clones and leaves some out. The repertoire holds about 2 million clones, about 94% seen once, with 1% to 1.3% in the top ten. The sequencing input was naive CD8+ T cells sorted from blood. The receptor set was obtained from a man aged 18 to 29 in good health. The CDR3 runs from the conserved cysteine through the conserved F or W. A D gene is named only where the DNA matches it firmly. The size entry is marked missing in some rows and otherwise reads once, few, many or a size class.

D gene: NA; V gene: TRBV29-1; J gene: TRBJ2-7; clone size: NA; CDR3 protein: CSASGAAAYEQYF; CDR3 DNA: TGCAGCGCTTCAGGGGCCGCAGCCTACGAGCAGTACTTC
D gene: NA; V gene: TRBV4-1; J gene: TRBJ2-7; clone size: NA; CDR3 protein: CASSQGWAESSYEQYF; CDR3 DNA: TGCGCCAGCAGCCAAGGGTGGGCGGAGAGCTCCTACGAGCAGTACTTC
D gene: TRBD2; V gene: TRBV7-9; J gene: TRBJ2-3; clone size: NA; CDR3 protein: CASSLGVGGAVTQYF; CDR3 DNA: TGTGCCAGCAGCTTAGGAGTGGGAGGGGCAGTGACGCAGTATTTT
D gene: NA; V gene: TRBV4-1; J gene: TRBJ2-7; clone size: NA; CDR3 protein: CASSQDNLGEQYF; CDR3 DNA: TGCGCCAGCAGCCAAGATAATCTAGGCGAGCAGTACTTC
D gene: NA; V gene: TRBV4-1; J gene: TRBJ2-7; clone size: NA; CDR3 protein: CASSQVPSESSYEQYF; CDR3 DNA: TGCGCCAGCAGCCAAGTCCCTAGCGAGAGCTCCTACGAGCAGTACTTC
D gene: NA; V gene: TRBV27; J gene: TRBJ2-7; clone size: NA; CDR3 protein: CASSSRGATYEQYF; CDR3 DNA: TGTGCCAGCAGTTCCAGGGGGGCTACCTACGAGCAGTACTTC
D gene: TRBD2; V gene: TRBV27; J gene: TRBJ2-4; clone size: NA; CDR3 protein: CASSFGGGLAKNIQYF; CDR3 DNA: TGTGCCAGCAGTTTTGGCGGGGGGTTAGCCAAAAACATTCAGTACTTC
D gene: NA; V gene: TRBV10-2; J gene: TRBJ2-1; clone size: NA; CDR3 protein: CASSESTINEQFF; CDR3 DNA: TGCGCCAGCAGTGAGTCGACTATCAATGAGCAGTTCTTC
D gene: TRBD1; V gene: TRBV5-1; J gene: TRBJ2-7; clone size: NA; CDR3 protein: CASSLRQGIREQYF; CDR3 DNA: TGCGCCAGCAGCCTCCGACAGGGTATAAGGGAGCAGTACTTC
D gene: NA; V gene: TRBV19; J gene: TRBJ2-7; clone size: NA; CDR3 protein: CASSIGRGAAYEQYF; CDR3 DNA: TGTGCCAGTAGTATTGGCAGGGGGGCGGCCTACGAGCAGTACTTC
D gene: NA; V gene: TRBV7-9; J gene: TRBJ2-7; clone size: NA; CDR3 protein: CASSPRGGYEQYF; CDR3 DNA: TGTGCCAGCAGCCCCCGTGGGGGCTACGAGCAGTACTTC
D gene: TRBD2; V gene: TRBV9; J gene: TRBJ2-7; clone size: NA; CDR3 protein: CASSVAGGVYEQYF; CDR3 DNA: TGTGCCAGCAGCGTAGCGGGAGGAGTCTACGAGCAGTACTTC
D gene: NA; V gene: TRBV9; J gene: TRBJ1-1; clone size: few; CDR3 protein: CASSVAWDGNTEAFF; CDR3 DNA: TGTGCCAGCAGCGTAGCATGGGATGGGAACACTGAAGCTTTCTTT
D gene: TRBD2; V gene: TRBV7-6; J gene: TRBJ2-7; clone size: NA; CDR3 protein: CASSQILAGGGGEQYF; CDR3 DNA: TGTGCCAGCAGCCAGATACTAGCGGGGGGAGGTGGTGAGCAGTACTTC
D gene: NA; V gene: TRBV4-1; J gene: TRBJ2-3; clone size: NA; CDR3 protein: CASSQDMEDTQYF; CDR3 DNA: TGCGCCAGCAGCCAAGATATGGAAGATACGCAGTATTTT
D gene: NA; V gene: TRBV6-6; J gene: TRBJ2-5; clone size: NA; CDR3 protein: CASSPPLGEETQYF; CDR3 DNA: TGTGCCAGCAGCCCCCCGCTCGGAGAAGAGACCCAGTACTTC
D gene: TRBD2; V gene: TRBV29-1; J gene: TRBJ2-1; clone size: NA; CDR3 protein: CSVYHRTSGSYNEQFF; CDR3 DNA: TGCAGCGTGTATCATCGGACTAGCGGATCCTACAATGAGCAGTTCTTC
D gene: NA; V gene: TRBV9; J gene: TRBJ2-1; clone size: NA; CDR3 protein: CASSVRGVSSYNEQFF; CDR3 DNA: TGTGCCAGCAGCGTAAGAGGGGTGAGCTCCTACAATGAGCAGTTCTTC
D gene: NA; V gene: TRBV18; J gene: TRBJ1-2; clone size: NA; CDR3 protein: CASSPSGAGTIDPKTGYTF; CDR3 DNA: TGTGCCAGCTCCCCCTCCGGGGCAGGAACGATAGATCCAAAGACTGGCTACACCTTC
D gene: TRBD2; V gene: TRBV11-3; J gene: TRBJ2-1; clone size: NA; CDR3 protein: CASSSLAGGYNEQFF; CDR3 DNA: TGTGCCAGCAGCTCCCTAGCGGGGGGATACAATGAGCAGTTCTTC
D gene: TRBD1; V gene: TRBV28; J gene: TRBJ2-1; clone size: NA; CDR3 protein: CASSWTGASYNEQFF; CDR3 DNA: TGTGCCAGCAGTTGGACAGGTGCCTCCTACAATGAGCAGTTCTTC
D gene: NA; V gene: TRBV27; J gene: TRBJ1-4; clone size: NA; CDR3 protein: CASSWNSEDEKLFF; CDR3 DNA: TGTGCCAGCAGTTGGAACAGCGAGGATGAAAAACTGTTTTTT
D gene: TRBD1; V gene: TRBV11-2; J gene: TRBJ2-5; clone size: NA; CDR3 protein: CASKPRQGAGETQYF; CDR3 DNA: TGTGCCAGCAAACCTCGACAGGGGGCCGGCGAGACCCAGTACTTC
D gene: TRBD2; V gene: TRBV29-1; J gene: TRBJ2-1; clone size: NA; CDR3 protein: CSVSGEIEGLAGEEAEQFF; CDR3 DNA: TGCAGCGTTTCGGGGGAAATAGAAGGACTAGCGGGAGAAGAGGCTGAGCAGTTCTTC
D gene: NA; V gene: TRBV7-9; J gene: TRBJ2-7; clone size: NA; CDR3 protein: CASSLPGTYEQYF; CDR3 DNA: TGTGCCAGCAGCCTCCCAGGGACCTACGAGCAGTACTTC
D gene: TRBD1; V gene: TRBV6-5; J gene: TRBJ2-7; clone size: NA; CDR3 protein: CASSYGQGSYEQYF; CDR3 DNA: TGTGCCAGCAGTTACGGACAGGGTTCCTACGAGCAGTACTTC
D gene: NA; V gene: TRBV5-6; J gene: TRBJ2-3; clone size: NA; CDR3 protein: CASSFLSDTQYF; CDR3 DNA: TGTGCCAGCAGCTTCTTATCAGATACGCAGTATTTT
D gene: TRBD2; V gene: TRBV6-4; J gene: TRBJ2-5; clone size: once; CDR3 protein: CASRKGLAGAPQYF; CDR3 DNA: TGTGCCAGCAGGAAGGGACTAGCGGGGGCCCCTCAGTACTTC
D gene: NA; V gene: TRBV7-9; J gene: TRBJ2-7; clone size: NA; CDR3 protein: CASRAGTNHEQYF; CDR3 DNA: TGTGCCAGCAGGGCCGGGACCAACCACGAGCAGTACTTC
D gene: NA; V gene: TRBV20-1; J gene: TRBJ2-4; clone size: NA; CDR3 protein: CSASQGNIQYF; CDR3 DNA: TGCAGTGCTAGTCAAGGGAACATTCAGTACTTC
D gene: NA; V gene: TRBV5-4; J gene: TRBJ2-7; clone size: NA; CDR3 protein: CASSLLHGTGYEQYF; CDR3 DNA: TGTGCCAGCAGCTTACTTCACGGGACTGGGTACGAGCAGTACTTC
D gene: NA; V gene: TRBV27; J gene: TRBJ2-1; clone size: NA; CDR3 protein: CASSLGPHSNEQFF; CDR3 DNA: TGTGCCAGCAGTCTCGGCCCGCACAGCAATGAGCAGTTCTTC